This T cell receptor (beta chain) was recorded in a study of beta chain features in type 1 diabetes. Study information: Researchers looked at 85 million to 110 million sorted cells across all samples. Findings of the study overall: A greater similarity of naive, central memory and Treg TCRB repertoires was seen among patients than among healthy donors. When Type 1 diabetes patients were examined, their TCRB CDR3s proved moderately but significantly shorter in all four CD4+ subsets.

Investigators reverse transcribed all isolated RNA, so they sequenced expressed TCRB transcripts. Here immunoSEQ multiplex PCR was the method, and the copy in TCRdb shows in-frame clones only, minus some. The sample lists roughly 260,000 clones, roughly 11% occurring once. Comments on this clone: Its matching antigen is unknown.

Looked up from germline, CDR1 is MDHEN and CDR2 is SYDVKM. This CDR3 is 18 amino acids long. With 5 bases removed from V and 3 bases from J, the gap between germline ends came to 23 bases. In total, each donor contributed a single heparinised blood draw that averaged about 100 mL. A CD45RO/CCR7/CD25/CD127/CD95/CD27 panel sorted naive, central memory, regulatory and stem cell-like memory CD4+ cells. The clonotype comes from a man between 25 and 39 years old with type 1 diabetes. V gene TRBV28 combines with J gene TRBJ1-5, with TRBD1 as a possible D gene (5 bases). The sequencing sample was made of naive CD4+ T cells from blood. CDR3 nucleotide sequence: TGTGCCAGCAGTCCCCGGTCTGGGGGGTGGCCGTTCAATCAGCCCCAGCATTTT. The encoded protein is CASSPRSGGWPFNQPQHF. The whole variable domain, filled in from reference TRBV28 and TRBJ1-5, reads DVKVTQSSRYLVKRTGEKVFLECVQDMDHENMFWYRQDPGLGLRLIYFSYDVKMKEKGDIPEGYSVSREKKERFSLILESASTNQTSMYLCASSPRSGGWPFNQPQHFGDGTRLSIL.